A single sample is the source of the 25 T cell receptor beta chains below, sequenced in a study of blood T cell repertoires in COVID-19. Only in-frame clones appear in the TCRdb table, and some are missing; sequencing was by immunoSEQ multiplex PCR. The sample has roughly 480,000 clones; about 88% are singletons. Sequencing was performed on peripheral blood. The receptors were sampled from a man younger than 30 with COVID-19, enrolled during active disease.

CDR3 protein: CASSLEPLRDEKLFF. The CDR3 DNA sequence: TGTGCCAGCAGCTTGGAGCCTCTGAGGGATGAAAAACTGTTTTTT. V usage is TRBV5-4 and J usage is TRBJ1-4, with no clear D. The CDR3 spans 15 residues. V was cut by 0 bases and J by 6 bases, with 12 bases left in between. The germline V gene has CDR1 SGHNT and CDR2 YYREEE (reference sequence).

The gene calls are TRBV2 and TRBJ2-7, with a tentative D call TRBD1 (5 bases). Trimming cost V 2 bases and J 6 bases, with 11 bases left between them. In germline, CDR1 is SNHLY, CDR2 FYNNEI. The CDR3 loop spans 13 amino acids. CDR3 sequence reads: CASSEQGRFEQYF. The DNA of the CDR3 is TGTGCCAGCAGTGAACAGGGCAGGTTCGAGCAGTACTTC.

The gene calls are TRBV5-1 and TRBJ1-2, with D maybe TRBD1 (6 bases). The germline V and J ends were trimmed by 5 bases and 4 bases, with 18 bases remaining between them. The V gene's germline CDR1 is SGHRS and CDR2 YFSETQ. CDR3 length: 15 residues. The CDR3 coding sequence is TGCGCCAGCAGACCGACAGGCGATGCCTTCTATGGCTACACCTTC. Translating it yields CASRPTGDAFYGYTF.

The rearrangement uses TRBV15 and TRBJ2-5, with D possibly matching TRBD2 (5 bases). V gave up 0 bases and J gave up 3 bases, with 17 bases separating them. The CDR3 consists of 17 residues. CDR1 is LNHNV, CDR2 YYDKDF, per germline (reference sequence). The CDR3 spells CATSRDPGGGRKETQYF. The CDR3 DNA reads TGTGCCACCAGCAGAGATCCGGGCGGCGGGCGAAAAGAGACCCAGTACTTC.

The V and J genes are TRBV4-2 and TRBJ1-1, with D hard to call. In germline, CDR1 is LGHNA, CDR2 YNFKEQ. V lost 2 bases and J 8 bases, leaving 18 bases between the germline ends. The CDR3 totals 15 residues. The CDR3 protein is CASSQRPLAGKEAFF. The CDR3 DNA reads TGTGCCAGCAGCCAACGGCCCTTGGCAGGCAAAGAAGCTTTCTTT.

About this clone itself: Other nucleotide sequences from this sample produce the same CDR3. This chain connects TRBV5-1 to TRBJ1-3; no firm D call. Germline values: CDR1 SGHRS, CDR2 YFSETQ. Trimming stripped 0 bases from V and 0 bases from J, with 7 bases between. This CDR3 contains 15 residues. The CDR3 region is CASSLGGNSGNTIYF. CDR3 bases: TGCGCCAGCAGCTTGGGAGGCAACTCTGGAAACACCATATATTTT.

The J gene is TRBJ2-1, the V gene TRBV12-3 or TRBV12-4; the D gene is possibly TRBD1 (5 bases). Between the trimmed V and J ends, which lost 3 bases and 7 bases, there was a span of 10 bases. This CDR3 comprises 13 residues. CDR3 in DNA: TGTGCCAGCAGTTTCTGGGGCGTGAATGAGCAGTTCTTC. It is translated as CASSFWGVNEQFF.

The V call is TRBV19, the J call TRBJ2-7; D may be TRBD2 (6 bases). The V gene lost 9 bases and the J gene lost 5 bases, with 23 bases spanning the gap. CDR1 is LNHDA and CDR2 is SQIVND in the germline V gene (reference sequence). The CDR3 totals 15 residues. CDR3 nucleotide sequence: TGTGCCAGGACCGCAAAGGAGGGCAAGAAGAACGAGCAGTACTTC. Encoded protein: CARTAKEGKKNEQYF.

The chain carries TRBV5-1 and TRBJ2-2; 10 nucleotides match TRBD2. Germline trimming cut 4 bases from V and 4 bases from J; bases unmatched to any gene: 7. The germline V gene encodes CDR1 SGHRS and CDR2 YFSETQ. This CDR3 contains 16 residues. The DNA of the CDR3 is TGCGCCAGCAGCGGCGCTAGCGGGAGAGTCACCGGGGAGCTGTTTTTT. This sequence encodes CASSGASGRVTGELFF. Combining the CDR3 with reference TRBV5-1 and TRBJ2-2 gives the whole variable domain KAGVTQTPRYLIKTRGQQVTLSCSPISGHRSVSWYQQTPGQGLQFLFEYFSETQRNKGNFPGRFSGRQFSNSRSEMNVSTLELGDSALYLCASSGASGRVTGELFFGEGSRLTVL.

This clone was observed once. The chain employs TRBV2 and TRBJ2-1; D is unclear. CDR1 and CDR2 from the germline V gene are SNHLY and FYNNEI. V was pared by 2 bases and J by 8 bases, with 13 bases between. This CDR3 is built from 14 residues. The CDR3 region has the DNA TGTGCCAGCAGTGAATCCCTCCAGGTTGATGAGCAGTTCTTC. Translated: CASSESLQVDEQFF.

The chain combines TRBV2 with TRBJ2-5; no firm D call. The CDR3 has 13 residues. The V end was cut by 3 bases, the J end by 5 bases, with 10 bases between. Germline CDR1 is SNHLY and CDR2 is FYNNEI. The CDR3 nucleotides read TGTGCCAGCAGTGAGGAGATGCAGGAGACCCAGTACTTC. It specifies CASSEEMQETQYF.

The chain couples TRBV2 to TRBJ2-7, with 12 nucleotides matching TRBD2. The junction had 4 bases not matched to a gene; V was cut back by 7 bases and J by 0 bases. Germline V CDR1 and CDR2: SNHLY, FYNNEI. The CDR3 sequence is 15 residues long. The CDR3 region has the DNA TGTGCCAGCAAGGCTAGCGGGGGGGTCTCCTACGAGCAGTACTTC. Translation gives CASKASGGVSYEQYF. Full variable domain (outside the CDR3, taken from reference TRBV2 and TRBJ2-7): EPEVTQTPSHQVTQMGQEVILRCVPISNHLYFYWYRQILGQKVEFLVSFYNNEISEKSEIFDDQFSVERPDGSNFTLKIRSTKLEDSAMYFCASKASGGVSYEQYFGPGTRLTVT.

The chain joins TRBV6-5 to TRBJ2-7, with TRBD1 matching over 9 bases. Trimming at V came to 6 bases and at J to 1 base, leaving 4 bases not matched to a gene. This CDR3 has 14 amino acids. Germline V CDR1 and CDR2: MNHEY, SVGAGI. The CDR3 sequence: CASRPGQGSYEQYF. The CDR3 DNA reads as TGTGCCAGCAGACCGGGACAGGGATCCTACGAGCAGTACTTC.

In DNA form, the CDR3 reads TGTGCCAGCAGTTACGAGGACACTGAAGCTTTCTTT. As protein: CASSYEDTEAFF. This chain connects TRBV6-5 to TRBJ1-1; D remains unclear. The CDR3 is 12 residues long. Looked up from germline, CDR1 is MNHEY and CDR2 is SVGAGI. V was cut by 2 bases and J by 3 bases, with 4 bases left in between.

The CDR3 is CASSYLNNYGYTF. As DNA, the CDR3 is TGTGCCAGCAGTTACCTAAATAACTATGGCTACACCTTC. V gene TRBV6-5 combines with J gene TRBJ1-2, with no clear D. This CDR3 is 13 amino acids long. Germline V gene sequence: CDR1 MNHEY, CDR2 SVGAGI. Trimming took 2 bases from V and 1 from J, leaving 5 bases between them.

The chain employs TRBV9 and TRBJ2-1, with 11 bases that match TRBD2. The trim removed 2 bases at V and 0 bases at J, leaving 7 bases unmatched. There are 18 residues in the CDR3. Looked up from germline, CDR1 is SGDLS and CDR2 is YYNGEE. CDR3 loop: CASSVSLAGGSSYNEQFF. The CDR3 DNA sequence: TGTGCCAGCAGCGTGAGCCTAGCGGGGGGTAGCTCCTACAATGAGCAGTTCTTC.

Notes on this clone: Other DNA sequences of this sample code for an identical CDR3. This chain joins TRBV9 and TRBJ2-5; D perhaps matches TRBD1 (5 bases). CDR1 SGDLS and CDR2 YYNGEE come from the germline V gene. The CDR3 extends over 14 amino acids. The V and J ends lost 0 bases and 1 base respectively, with 7 bases between them. The CDR3 here is CASSVGGGQETQYF. Here the CDR3 DNA reads TGTGCCAGCAGCGTAGGGGGCGGCCAAGAGACCCAGTACTTC. The entire variable domain, with the rest obtained from reference TRBV9 and TRBJ2-5, is as follows: DSGVTQTPKHLITATGQRVTLRCSPRSGDLSVYWYQQSLDQGLQFLIQYYNGEERAKGNILERFSAQQFPDLHSELNLSSLELGDSALYFCASSVGGGQETQYFGPGTRLLVL.

The rearrangement uses TRBV4-2 and TRBJ2-1; D might be TRBD2 (5 bases). Trimming left V 4 bases short and J 4 bases short, with 17 bases between. This CDR3 is 16 amino acids long. CDR1 and CDR2 (germline): LGHNA, YNFKEQ. CDR3 DNA: TGTGCCAGCAGCCTGTTCACGGGGAAAACGTACAATGAGCAGTTCTTC. This gives the protein CASSLFTGKTYNEQFF.

The V call is TRBV29-1, the J call TRBJ2-5; TRBD2 aligns across 7 bases. Losses at the gene ends were 7 bases for V and 6 bases for J; bases not matched to a gene: 5. Germline lookup yields CDR1 SQVTM and CDR2 ANQGSEA. The CDR3 extends over 11 amino acids. The CDR3 loop reads CSGERGKTQYF. The CDR3 DNA is TGCAGCGGGGAGCGGGGAAAGACCCAGTACTTC.

This chain connects TRBV12-3 or TRBV12-4 to TRBJ1-2; unclear D gene. The CDR3 totals 13 residues. With 5 bases removed from V and 4 bases from J, the gap between germline ends came to 11 bases. The CDR3 is CASSAGNAYGYTF. The CDR3 DNA follows: TGTGCCAGCAGTGCCGGGAATGCCTATGGCTACACCTTC.

This clone has only one observation. The chain recombines TRBV19 with TRBJ1-1, with unresolved D. The length of the CDR3 is 17 residues. The V end lost 3 bases, the J end lost 1 base, and 18 bases lay between the germline ends. Germline V gives CDR1 LNHDA, CDR2 SQIVND (reference sequence). The CDR3 region is CASSIRLSGPGNTEAFF. The CDR3 nucleotides are TGTGCCAGTAGTATCCGCCTATCGGGTCCGGGGAACACTGAAGCTTTCTTT.

J is TRBJ1-1 and V is TRBV27; 12 nucleotides agree with TRBD1. Germline loops: CDR1 MNHEY, CDR2 SMNVEV (reference sequence). The length of the CDR3 is 16 residues. The ends lost 6 bases at V and 1 base at J; junction bases unmatched: 6. CDR3 region: CASRRDRGPWNTEAFF. CDR3 DNA sequence: TGTGCCAGCAGAAGGGACAGGGGGCCTTGGAACACTGAAGCTTTCTTT.

The chain combines TRBV3-1 (or the pseudogene TRBV3-2) with TRBJ2-3; 9 bases map to TRBD2. After removal of 4 bases from V and 7 bases from J, the junction contained 15 bases not matched to a gene. CDR1 is LGHDT and CDR2 is YNNKEL in the germline V gene (reference sequence). The CDR3 is made up of 17 amino acids. This CDR3 reads CASSPALGGGALNTQYF. In DNA, the CDR3 is TGTGCCAGCAGCCCCGCTTTGGGCGGGGGGGCCTTAAATACGCAGTATTTT.

The chain employs TRBV5-1 and TRBJ2-1; D possibly corresponds to TRBD2 (6 bases). Deletions cut 0 bases from V and 5 bases from J, with 15 bases between. The CDR3 totals 16 residues. Per the germline V gene, CDR1 is SGHRS and CDR2 is YFSETQ. CDR3 sequence reads: CASSLVPRGIDNEQFF. CDR3 DNA sequence: TGCGCCAGCAGCTTGGTTCCGCGGGGCATCGACAATGAGCAGTTCTTC.

In nucleotides, the CDR3 is TGTGCCAGTAGTATTCACCTAGCGGCCTACTCCTACGAGCAGTACTTC. Protein: CASSIHLAAYSYEQYF. The J gene is TRBJ2-7, the V gene TRBV19; 7 nucleotides agree with TRBD2. The CDR3 totals 16 residues. The V segment lost 3 bases and the J segment 0 bases; nucleotides outside the gene matches: 8. CDR1 and CDR2 from the germline V gene are LNHDA and SQIVND (reference sequence).